The source of this TCR beta chain is a study of identical twins. Study-level findings and limits: Carriage of fewer insertions was seen in abundant cord blood beta clonotypes, whereas memory repertoires showed none.

This CDR3 spans 16 amino acids. The V gene's germline CDR1 is LNHNV and CDR2 YYDKDF (reference sequence). The J segment lost 2 bases and the V segment lost 1 base, leaving 4 bases of the junction unmatched. A word on this clonotype: Its antigen remains unknown.

Template switching created a universal primer site, and the cDNA included unique molecular identifiers. TCRdb called the 5' RACE reads again in MiXCR, with one record for every CDR3 protein. The table lists roughly 750,000 distinct CDR3 sequences, roughly 20% of them singletons. These data were likewise used in another study, on T cells expressing NK-cell markers. That investigation notes: Sorted CD3+CD56+NKG2C+, CD3+CD56+NKG2C- and CD3+CD56-NKG2C+ T cells provided the TCR beta repertoires. The study did not resolve the HCMV specificity of expanded NKG2C+ T cell clones.

The genes are TRBV15 and TRBJ2-7; 11 nucleotides line up with TRBD2. Sequenced input: PBMCs. The source is a woman between 18 and 30 years old in good health. The CDR3 here is CATSRGGTSGTYEQYF. The CDR3 bases are TGTGCCACCAGCAGAGGGGGGACTAGCGGTACCTACGAGCAGTACTTC.